These T cell receptor beta chains were read from a single sample in a study of T cell repertoires in cytomegalovirus infection. Their antigen targets remain unknown. One entry per CDR3 protein results from TCRdb running MiXCR on the reads. Altogether roughly 570,000 distinct CDR3 sequences are present, 40% being singletons, with the ten largest covering around 48%. The input for sequencing was cultured PBMCs, taken from culture after CMV antigen stimulation. Receptor source: a human donor in good health (CMV status not recorded). Some clones in this sample may be carry-over from other donors' samples. Both conserved end residues are part of each CDR3. Each record gives: J gene, clone size, D gene, V gene, CDR3 DNA, CDR3 protein. D genes are given only for firm matches. Clone size is stated in some rows and not others, as once, few, many or a class when expanded.

j_call: TRBJ1-4
clone_size: -
d_call: -
v_call: TRBV12-3/TRBV12-4
cdr3_nt: TGTGCCAGCAGTTGGCTGCTGGGGGGGCCTAATGAAAAACTGTTTTTT
cdr3_aa: CASSWLLGGPNEKLFF

j_call: TRBJ2-3
clone_size: -
d_call: -
v_call: TRBV14
cdr3_nt: TGTGCCAGCAGAAGAGGGTGGAACACAGATACGCAGTATTTT
cdr3_aa: CASRRGWNTDTQYF

j_call: TRBJ2-7
clone_size: -
d_call: -
v_call: TRBV7-6
cdr3_nt: TGTGCCAGCAGCTTAGTTGGGGGTTCCCTGGTCTACGAGCAGTACTTC
cdr3_aa: CASSLVGGSLVYEQYF

j_call: TRBJ2-2
clone_size: few
d_call: -
v_call: TRBV7-8
cdr3_nt: TGTGCCAGCAGCTTATTAGGCGGCCAGAACACCGGGGAGCTGTTTTTT
cdr3_aa: CASSLLGGQNTGELFF

j_call: TRBJ2-7
clone_size: few
d_call: TRBD1
v_call: TRBV7-9
cdr3_nt: TGTGCCAGCAGCCCTCGGACAGGGATGTTGGAGGAGCAGTACTTC
cdr3_aa: CASSPRTGMLEEQYF

j_call: TRBJ2-1
clone_size: few
d_call: -
v_call: TRBV6-1
cdr3_nt: TGTGCCAGCAGTGAAGCGCTCGGGCTCTCCTACAATGAGCAGTTCTTC
cdr3_aa: CASSEALGLSYNEQFF

j_call: TRBJ1-2
clone_size: few
d_call: -
v_call: TRBV7-2
cdr3_nt: TGTGCCAGCAGCTTAGAGGGCCAAAGCCCCCCCCTCTTC
cdr3_aa: CASSLEGQSPPLF

j_call: TRBJ2-1
clone_size: few
d_call: TRBD2
v_call: TRBV7-4
cdr3_nt: TGTGCCAGCAGCCCCTTCGGCGGGGGAAGCTCCTACAATGAGCAGTTCTTC
cdr3_aa: CASSPFGGGSSYNEQFF

j_call: TRBJ2-2
clone_size: -
d_call: TRBD1
v_call: TRBV5-1
cdr3_nt: TGCGCCAGCAGCTTGCGGGTGATCGGGACAGGAGACACCGGGGAGCTGTTTTTT
cdr3_aa: CASSLRVIGTGDTGELFF

j_call: TRBJ2-5
clone_size: once
d_call: -
v_call: TRBV6-1
cdr3_nt: TGTGCCAGCAGTGAAGCGCTAGGGTCGAGCCAAGAGACCCAGTACTTC
cdr3_aa: CASSEALGSSQETQYF

j_call: TRBJ1-1
clone_size: -
d_call: TRBD1
v_call: TRBV7-9
cdr3_nt: TGTGCCAACAGCCCTAAGGGGGCGAACAGGGACACTGAAGCTTTCTTT
cdr3_aa: CANSPKGANRDTEAFF

j_call: TRBJ1-1
clone_size: -
d_call: -
v_call: TRBV4-1
cdr3_nt: TGCGCCAGCAGCCACCGAAACGACCGAAACACTGAAGCTTTCTTT
cdr3_aa: CASSHRNDRNTEAFF

j_call: TRBJ2-3
clone_size: few
d_call: -
v_call: TRBV7-2
cdr3_nt: TGTGCCAGCAGCTTAGTAACGGGAAGTGGTACGCAGTATTTT
cdr3_aa: CASSLVTGSGTQYF

j_call: TRBJ1-3
clone_size: -
d_call: TRBD1
v_call: TRBV20-1
cdr3_nt: TGCAGTGCTAGAGACAGGAGGACAGGGGGTTACTCTGGAAACACCATATATTTT
cdr3_aa: CSARDRRTGGYSGNTIYF

j_call: TRBJ2-1
clone_size: -
d_call: -
v_call: TRBV7-4
cdr3_nt: TGTGCCAGCAGGGGTACGGAAAGCTCCTACAATGAGCAGTTCTTC
cdr3_aa: CASRGTESSYNEQFF

j_call: TRBJ2-7
clone_size: few
d_call: -
v_call: TRBV12-3/TRBV12-4
cdr3_nt: TGTGCCAGCAGTTTACCGGGACGCTCGAGGGAGCAGTACTTC
cdr3_aa: CASSLPGRSREQYF

j_call: TRBJ2-3
clone_size: -
d_call: TRBD2
v_call: TRBV7-2
cdr3_nt: TGTGCCAGCATCGACCCCTGGTTGGGACTAGGTGGAGATACGCAGTATTTT
cdr3_aa: CASIDPWLGLGGDTQYF

j_call: TRBJ1-5
clone_size: -
d_call: -
v_call: TRBV6-8
cdr3_nt: TGTGCCAGCAGTGTATACAGAATTAATCAGCCCCAGCATTTT
cdr3_aa: CASSVYRINQPQHF

j_call: TRBJ1-2
clone_size: few
d_call: TRBD1
v_call: TRBV7-8
cdr3_nt: TGTGCCAGCAGCTCACGTGCCAAGACAGGGACTCCTAACTATGGCTACACCTTC
cdr3_aa: CASSSRAKTGTPNYGYTF

j_call: TRBJ2-6
clone_size: -
d_call: -
v_call: TRBV4-1
cdr3_nt: TGCGCCAGCAGCCAAGTTCCTTCCGGGGCCAACGTCCTGACTTTC
cdr3_aa: CASSQVPSGANVLTF

j_call: TRBJ1-3
clone_size: -
d_call: TRBD1
v_call: TRBV4-1
cdr3_nt: TGCGCCAGCAGCCAAGGGGGACAGGGCGGCACCATATATTTT
cdr3_aa: CASSQGGQGGTIYF

j_call: TRBJ2-1
clone_size: few
d_call: -
v_call: TRBV7-2
cdr3_nt: TGTGCCAGCAGACCTCGGGGGGCGGGTTGGGGGGGGGAGCAGTTCTTC
cdr3_aa: CASRPRGAGWGGEQFF

j_call: TRBJ1-1
clone_size: few
d_call: TRBD1
v_call: TRBV18
cdr3_nt: TGTGCCAGCCACGGACAGGGCACTGAAGCTTTCTTT
cdr3_aa: CASHGQGTEAFF

j_call: TRBJ2-3
clone_size: -
d_call: TRBD2
v_call: TRBV4-2
cdr3_nt: TGTGCCAGCAGCCAAGATTCGAGCGGGGGCGGGGATACGCAGTATTTT
cdr3_aa: CASSQDSSGGGDTQYF

j_call: TRBJ1-1
clone_size: once
d_call: -
v_call: TRBV12-3/TRBV12-4
cdr3_nt: TGTGCCAGCACCGGAATGTGGGGGAGGGAAGCTTTCTTT
cdr3_aa: CASTGMWGREAFF

j_call: TRBJ1-1
clone_size: -
d_call: -
v_call: TRBV28
cdr3_nt: TGTGCCAGCAGCCTGGGGCCCTACTCAATGAACACTGAAGCTTTCTTT
cdr3_aa: CASSLGPYSMNTEAFF

j_call: TRBJ1-1
clone_size: -
d_call: -
v_call: TRBV2
cdr3_nt: TGTGCCAGCAGAAACGAACAGGGAGACACTGAAGCTTTCTTT
cdr3_aa: CASRNEQGDTEAFF

j_call: TRBJ2-7
clone_size: few
d_call: -
v_call: TRBV7-9
cdr3_nt: TGTGCCAGCAGCTTACCCACAGGACCCGACTACGAGCAGTACTTC
cdr3_aa: CASSLPTGPDYEQYF

j_call: TRBJ1-1
clone_size: -
d_call: -
v_call: TRBV19
cdr3_nt: TGTGCCAGTAGTCGAGACAGGAACCGCGGATCGGCTTTCTTT
cdr3_aa: CASSRDRNRGSAFF

j_call: TRBJ2-3
clone_size: few
d_call: -
v_call: TRBV6-1
cdr3_nt: TGTGCCAGCACCCCCTGGGTGGGGGGAAACACAGATACGCAGTATTTT
cdr3_aa: CASTPWVGGNTDTQYF

j_call: TRBJ2-6
clone_size: -
d_call: -
v_call: TRBV27
cdr3_nt: TGTGCCAGCAGTTCACAGGCATTCTCTGGGGCCAACGTCCTGACTTTC
cdr3_aa: CASSSQAFSGANVLTF

j_call: TRBJ2-5
clone_size: -
d_call: -
v_call: TRBV7-8
cdr3_nt: TGTGCCAGCAGCGCGGGACATCGGGAGACCCAGTACTTC
cdr3_aa: CASSAGHRETQYF

j_call: TRBJ2-1
clone_size: -
d_call: TRBD1
v_call: TRBV6-2/TRBV6-3
cdr3_nt: TGTGCCAGCAGTCGAACGACAGGGCTGAATGAGCAGTTCTTC
cdr3_aa: CASSRTTGLNEQFF

j_call: TRBJ2-3
clone_size: many
d_call: TRBD2
v_call: TRBV7-9
cdr3_nt: TGTGCCAGCAGCTCGGAGCGGGGGGGAGATACGCAGTATTTT
cdr3_aa: CASSSERGGDTQYF

j_call: TRBJ1-1
clone_size: -
d_call: -
v_call: TRBV6-6
cdr3_nt: TGTGCCAGCAGTTACTCGTTTGACACTGAAGCTTTCTTT
cdr3_aa: CASSYSFDTEAFF

j_call: TRBJ1-5
clone_size: few
d_call: TRBD1
v_call: TRBV7-9
cdr3_nt: TGTGCCAGCAGCTTAATATGCGACTTGGACAGGAACAATAGCAATCAGCCCCAGCATTTT
cdr3_aa: CASSLICDLDRNNSNQPQHF

j_call: TRBJ2-7
clone_size: few
d_call: TRBD1
v_call: TRBV7-2
cdr3_nt: TGTGCCAGTAAAAGTCAGGGGGACTACGAGCAGTACTTC
cdr3_aa: CASKSQGDYEQYF

j_call: TRBJ1-4
clone_size: few
d_call: -
v_call: TRBV7-2
cdr3_nt: TGTGCCAGCAGCTTAGCCAGACAGGTTAATGAAAAACTGTTTTTT
cdr3_aa: CASSLARQVNEKLFF

j_call: TRBJ1-6
clone_size: few
d_call: TRBD1
v_call: TRBV19
cdr3_nt: TGTGCCAGTCGGACAGGGGAAAGAGAACCCCTCCACTTT
cdr3_aa: CASRTGEREPLHF

j_call: TRBJ1-6
clone_size: many
d_call: TRBD1
v_call: TRBV7-2
cdr3_nt: TGTGCCAGCAGCTTAGAAGTCGGGACAGATAATTCACCCCTCCACTTT
cdr3_aa: CASSLEVGTDNSPLHF

j_call: TRBJ1-5
clone_size: few
d_call: -
v_call: TRBV6-6
cdr3_nt: TGTGCCAGCAGTCGCCGGGCCCAAGATCAGCCCCAGCATTTT
cdr3_aa: CASSRRAQDQPQHF

j_call: TRBJ1-1
clone_size: -
d_call: -
v_call: TRBV12-3/TRBV12-4
cdr3_nt: TGTGCCAGCAGCGGACAGCACACTGAAGCTTTCTTT
cdr3_aa: CASSGQHTEAFF

j_call: TRBJ1-3
clone_size: -
d_call: -
v_call: TRBV6-2/TRBV6-3
cdr3_nt: TGTGCCAGCCGGGACCGTGGAAACACCATATATTTT
cdr3_aa: CASRDRGNTIYF

j_call: TRBJ1-3
clone_size: -
d_call: -
v_call: TRBV30
cdr3_nt: TGTGCCTGGAGCCGCACAGGGTCGGGAAACACCATATATTTT
cdr3_aa: CAWSRTGSGNTIYF

j_call: TRBJ2-5
clone_size: -
d_call: -
v_call: TRBV4-3
cdr3_nt: TGCGCCAGCAGCCAAGATAGGGTCGGGACCCAGTACTTC
cdr3_aa: CASSQDRVGTQYF

j_call: TRBJ2-7
clone_size: -
d_call: -
v_call: TRBV29-1
cdr3_nt: TGCAGCGTTGAAATGAACGGGGCCACCTACGAGCAGTACTTC
cdr3_aa: CSVEMNGATYEQYF

j_call: TRBJ1-4
clone_size: few
d_call: TRBD1
v_call: TRBV20-1
cdr3_nt: TGCAGTGCTAGCAACAGGGGGAGGCCAACTAATGAAAAACTGTTTTTT
cdr3_aa: CSASNRGRPTNEKLFF

j_call: TRBJ2-1
clone_size: few
d_call: TRBD1
v_call: TRBV7-2
cdr3_nt: TGTGCCAGCAGCTCCAGGGGACAGGGATACGATGAGCAGTTCTTC
cdr3_aa: CASSSRGQGYDEQFF

j_call: TRBJ1-6
clone_size: -
d_call: -
v_call: TRBV6-5
cdr3_nt: TGTGCCAGCAGTCGTGGACATTACTCACCCCTCCACTTT
cdr3_aa: CASSRGHYSPLHF

j_call: TRBJ1-2
clone_size: -
d_call: -
v_call: TRBV6-5
cdr3_nt: TGTGCCAGCAGTTCGCGCCCAAGAACCGACGGGGGGCCGAAAACCTTC
cdr3_aa: CASSSRPRTDGGPKTF

j_call: TRBJ1-4
clone_size: many
d_call: TRBD1
v_call: TRBV19
cdr3_nt: TGTGCCAGTAGTACCCCCAGGGGGGGGCTGAATGAAAAACTGTTTTTT
cdr3_aa: CASSTPRGGLNEKLFF

j_call: TRBJ1-2
clone_size: many
d_call: TRBD1
v_call: TRBV7-2
cdr3_nt: TGTGCCAGCAGCTTAGGTGGCAGGGGGCTTCGTGGCTACACCTTC
cdr3_aa: CASSLGGRGLRGYTF

j_call: TRBJ1-3
clone_size: -
d_call: TRBD1
v_call: TRBV10-3
cdr3_nt: TGTGCCATCACCCAGGACAGGGGTCAGTGGAGCTCTGGAAACACCATATATTTT
cdr3_aa: CAITQDRGQWSSGNTIYF